This T cell receptor (beta chain) was obtained from a study of CD8+CD57+ T cells in acquired aplastic anemia. Details on this clonotype: This is likely a read error, given that the CDR3 carries no conserved phenylalanine or tryptophan at its end.

Patients picked for sequencing had shown CD8+CD57+ cell expansion detected by flow cytometry. The TCR beta profiling, which covered VDJ combination and CDR3 sequence, was carried out using genomic DNA as the template. TCRdb independently ran MiXCR on the reads; one entry per CDR3 protein. This table has fewer than 200,000 distinct CDR3 sequences, almost 50% appearing once. The V gene lost 0 bases and the J gene lost 4 bases, with 9 bases spanning the gap. The V gene's germline CDR1 is LNHNV and CDR2 YYDKDF (reference sequence). CDR3 size: 14 residues. Specimen: sorted CD4+, CD8+, or CD8+CD57+ T cells (not recorded which) from PBMCs. The sequence came from a human donor with aplastic anemia. This chain joins TRBV15 and TRBJ1-2; D might be TRBD1 (5 bases). The CDR3 nucleotides read TGTGCCACCAGCAGAGATCGGGGCAGCTATGGCTACACCTCC. Amino acid sequence: CATSRDRGSYGYTS.